The T cell receptor (beta chain) described here comes from a study of monozygotic twins with inflammatory bowel disease. TCRalpha along with TCRbeta cDNA was subjected to two nested PCRs lasting approximately 16 and 9 cycles. TCRdb re-called the 5' RACE reads; every CDR3 protein appears as one record, without DNA. The ten most abundant clones cover 2% to 2.5% of a sample with around 380,000 distinct CDR3 sequences. Study-level results: Patients with IBD had less TCRbeta diversity (inverse Simpson) than their healthy co-twins. Varied immunosuppressive treatments among patients may have increased repertoire variability.

Concerning this clonotype: Its target is unknown.

The CDR3 covers 14 residues. Germline CDR1 reads SGDLS; CDR2 reads YYNGEE. The chain couples TRBV9 to TRBJ1-6; the TCRdb D gene call, TRBD1, has no DNA to confirm it. The sequenced sample consisted of blood. This receptor was taken from a human donor with ulcerative colitis or Crohn's disease, or a healthy co-twin of an affected twin (not recorded which). CDR3: CASSVGGQGSPLHF.